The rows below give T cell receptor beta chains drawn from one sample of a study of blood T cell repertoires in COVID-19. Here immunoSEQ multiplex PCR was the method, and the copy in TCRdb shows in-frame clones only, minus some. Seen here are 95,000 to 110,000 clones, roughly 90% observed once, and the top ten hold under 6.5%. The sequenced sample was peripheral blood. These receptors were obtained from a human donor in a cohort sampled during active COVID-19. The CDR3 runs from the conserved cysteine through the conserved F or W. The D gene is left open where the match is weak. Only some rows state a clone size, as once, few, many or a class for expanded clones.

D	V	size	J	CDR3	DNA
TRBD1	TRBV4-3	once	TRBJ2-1	CASSQERQGVDEQFF	TGCGCCAGCAGCCAAGAGAGGCAGGGGGTCGATGAGCAGTTCTTC
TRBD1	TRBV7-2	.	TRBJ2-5	CASSKNPTGGQETQYF	TGTGCCAGCAGCAAAAACCCAACAGGGGGCCAAGAGACCCAGTACTTC
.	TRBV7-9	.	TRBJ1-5	CASSLGTEESQHF	TGTGCCAGCAGCTTAGGGACAGAGGAGTCCCAGCATTTT
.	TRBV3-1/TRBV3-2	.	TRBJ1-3	CASSRPGTLGNTIYF	TGTGCCAGCAGCAGGCCCGGGACACTAGGAAACACCATATATTTT
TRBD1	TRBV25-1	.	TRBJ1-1	CASSATTGGYTEAFF	TGTGCCAGCAGTGCCACCACAGGGGGCTACACTGAAGCTTTCTTT
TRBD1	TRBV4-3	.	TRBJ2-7	CASSPEDRGIYEQYF	TGCGCCAGCAGCCCAGAGGACAGGGGTATCTACGAGCAGTACTTC
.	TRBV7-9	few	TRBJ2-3	CASSPTSSTDTQYF	TGTGCCAGCAGCCCGACTTCTAGCACAGATACGCAGTATTTT
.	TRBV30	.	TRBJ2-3	CAWSNTDTQYF	TGTGCCTGGTCCAACACAGATACGCAGTATTTT
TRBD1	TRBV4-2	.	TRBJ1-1	CASSQDQRGRTEAFF	TGTGCCAGCAGCCAAGATCAAAGGGGGCGGACTGAAGCTTTCTTT
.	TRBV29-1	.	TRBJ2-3	CSVEERSGVGDTQYF	TGCAGCGTTGAAGAACGGTCGGGGGTCGGAGATACGCAGTATTTT
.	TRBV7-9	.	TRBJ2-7	CASSFTYEQYF	TGTGCCAGCAGCTTCACCTACGAGCAGTACTTC